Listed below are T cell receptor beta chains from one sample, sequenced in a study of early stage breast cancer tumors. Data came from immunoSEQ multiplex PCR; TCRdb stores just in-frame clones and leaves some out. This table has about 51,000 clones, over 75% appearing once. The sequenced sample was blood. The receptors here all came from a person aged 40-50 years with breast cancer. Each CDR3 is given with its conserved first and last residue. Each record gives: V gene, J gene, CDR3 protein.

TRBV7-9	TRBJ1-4	CASSLLNEKLFF
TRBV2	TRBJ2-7	CASSPQPLEQYF
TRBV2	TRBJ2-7	CASSVDSGPYEQYF
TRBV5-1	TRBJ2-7	CASSLAGQGVHEQYF
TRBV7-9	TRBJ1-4	CASSPRTGFEGEKLFF
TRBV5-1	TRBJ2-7	CASSADYEQYF
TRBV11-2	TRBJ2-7	CASSLGPPGQYF
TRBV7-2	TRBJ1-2	CASSLQGRGYTF
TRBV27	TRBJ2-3	CANFLGGSTDTQYF
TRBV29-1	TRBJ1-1	CSVYSGRVNTEAFF
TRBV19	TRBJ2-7	CASSINFGANYEQYF
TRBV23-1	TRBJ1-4	CASSSADSSSSLNAGKLFF
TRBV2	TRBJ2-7	CASSEAAGRIYEQYF
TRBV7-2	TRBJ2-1	CASSVTGHNEQFF
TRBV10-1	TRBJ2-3	CASSESRGYTDTQYF
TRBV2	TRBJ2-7	CASSEGYSYEQYF
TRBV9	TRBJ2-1	CASSVGGEVSNEQFF
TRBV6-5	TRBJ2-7	CASNNRGGLGEQYF
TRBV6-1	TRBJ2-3	CASSERSRTDTQYF
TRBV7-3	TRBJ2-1	CASSLTSGTYNEQFF
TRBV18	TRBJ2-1	CASSPSISSARGNEQFF
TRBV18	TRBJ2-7	CASSPGPASPHEQYF
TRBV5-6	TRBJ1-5	CASTKWGQGRNQPQHF
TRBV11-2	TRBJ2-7	CASSPGQGLEQYF
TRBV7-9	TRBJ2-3	CASSSGAGLTTDTQYF
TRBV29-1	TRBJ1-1	CSAVDAKNTEAFF
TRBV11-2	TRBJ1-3	CASSSPRDRAGSSGNTIYF
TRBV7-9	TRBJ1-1	CASSLAYGRNTEAFF
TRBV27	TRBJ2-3	CASTLRGTDTQYF
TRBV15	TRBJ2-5	CATSRDLVTQYF
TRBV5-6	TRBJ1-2	CASSSGQGPSGYTF
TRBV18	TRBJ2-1	CASSYKVLGLAGQSSYNEQFF
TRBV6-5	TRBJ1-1	CASTETGGKTEAFF
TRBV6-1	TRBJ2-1	CASSGEYNEQFF
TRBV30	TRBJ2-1	CAWSSTGLYNEQFF
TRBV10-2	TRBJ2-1	CASSVASSYNEQFF
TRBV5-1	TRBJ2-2	CASSLGTGANTGELFF
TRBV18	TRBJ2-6	CASSPLPIGTGANVLTF
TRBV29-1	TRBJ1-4	CSVRQARVEKLFF
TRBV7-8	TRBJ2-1	CASSLVPPGSGSSYNEQFF
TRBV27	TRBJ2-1	CASSRVAGGPYNEQFF
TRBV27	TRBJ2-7	CASSGSGRGTYEQYF
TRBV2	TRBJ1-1	CARTGPQNTEAFF
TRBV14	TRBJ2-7	CASSSLRERAYEQYF
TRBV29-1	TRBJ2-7	CSVERQGKDEQYF
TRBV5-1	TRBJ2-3	CASSGAGIYNTQYF
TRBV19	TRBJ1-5	CASSSQHSNQPQHF
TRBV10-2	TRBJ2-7	CASSEYGTPGFEQYF
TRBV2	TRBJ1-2	CASRGQVNYGYTF
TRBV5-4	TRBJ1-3	CASSLNMERFNTIYF
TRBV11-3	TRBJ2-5	CASSNQETQYF
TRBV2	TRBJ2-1	CASSNPLTSGRVFF
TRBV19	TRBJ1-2	CASRVGGGNGYTF
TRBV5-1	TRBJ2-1	CASSSRTGGGNNEQFF
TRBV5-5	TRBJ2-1	CASTQDTGRNEQFF